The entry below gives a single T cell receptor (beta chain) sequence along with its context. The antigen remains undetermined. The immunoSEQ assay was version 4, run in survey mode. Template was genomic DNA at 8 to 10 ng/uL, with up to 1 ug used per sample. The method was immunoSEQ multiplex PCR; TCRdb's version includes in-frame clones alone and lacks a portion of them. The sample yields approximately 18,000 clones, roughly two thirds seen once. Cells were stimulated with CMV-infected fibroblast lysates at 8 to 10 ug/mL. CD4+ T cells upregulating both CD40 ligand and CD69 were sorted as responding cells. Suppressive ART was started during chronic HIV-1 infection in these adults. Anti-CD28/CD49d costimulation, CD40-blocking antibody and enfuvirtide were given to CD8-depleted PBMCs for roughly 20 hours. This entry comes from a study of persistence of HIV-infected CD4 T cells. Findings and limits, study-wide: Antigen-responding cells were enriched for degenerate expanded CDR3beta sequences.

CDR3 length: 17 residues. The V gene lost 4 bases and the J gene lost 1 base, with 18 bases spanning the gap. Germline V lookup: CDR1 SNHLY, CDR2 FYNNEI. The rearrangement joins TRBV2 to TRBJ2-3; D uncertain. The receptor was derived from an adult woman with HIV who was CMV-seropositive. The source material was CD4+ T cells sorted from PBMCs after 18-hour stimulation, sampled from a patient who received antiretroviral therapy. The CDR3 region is CASSVGASGRGTDTQYF. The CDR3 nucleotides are TGTGCCAGCAGTGTAGGCGCTTCGGGCAGAGGCACAGATACGCAGTATTTT.